This T cell receptor beta chain was sequenced for a study of glioma-infiltrating T cells. Findings and caveats of the study: Only very few CDR3 sequences appeared in both tissue and blood. Non-neoplastic patients had below-expected tissue-blood divergence, while all gliomas exceeded expectation.

Using RNA template, CDR3s of TCR alpha and beta were amplified with iRepertoire arm-PCR. MiXCR, run by TCRdb on the multiplex PCR reads, gives a single entry per CDR3 protein. The repertoire consists of under 150,000 distinct CDR3 sequences, with roughly two fifths occurring once and the leading ten covering 20%. Details on this clonotype: The antigen is undetermined.

Sequenced material: glioma tissue, nonneoplastic brain tissue, or PBMCs (not recorded which). This clonotype was sampled from a human donor with low-grade glioma or glioblastoma, undergoing nonglioma brain surgery, or in good health (not recorded which).

The CDR3 DNA reads TGTGCCAGCATGACGGGAGGCACAGATACGCAGTATTTT. Translation: CASMTGGTDTQYF. V gene TRBV28 combines with J gene TRBJ2-3; D perhaps matches TRBD2 (6 bases). Trimming cost V 7 bases and J 1 base, with 9 bases left between them. The germline CDR1 and CDR2 sequences are MDHEN and SYDVKM. CDR3 length equals 13 residues.